The subject of this entry is one T cell receptor beta chain. The target antigen is unknown. Generated by immunoSEQ multiplex PCR, the TCRdb table keeps only in-frame clones and is missing some. The sample carries more than 25,000 clones, approximately 90% recorded once. Surgery without prior neoadjuvant therapy was the treatment of the selected pancreatic ductal adenocarcinoma patients. This entry comes from a study of T cells in pancreatic ductal adenocarcinoma. V shed 3 bases and J shed 1 base, with 10 bases lying between them. This CDR3 contains 15 residues. Germline loops: CDR1 LNHDA, CDR2 SQIVND (reference sequence). Whole-study results and caveats: Blood clonality (roughly 0.07) did not differ significantly from tumor (around 0.12). Enrichment of CD45RO+ effector over naive T cells in tumors may bias clonality. The resected pancreatic cancer cohort was biased toward the minority with early-stage disease. Blood had more productive templates and about 8-fold more unique clonotypes than tumor.

V gene TRBV19 combines with J gene TRBJ1-5, with D possibly TRBD1 on 5 matching bases. This TCR came from a human donor with pancreatic ductal adenocarcinoma. The source material was PBMCs. The CDR3 DNA is TGTGCCAGTAGTATCGGGGGGGGAAGCAATCAGCCCCAGCATTTT. Amino acid sequence: CASSIGGGSNQPQHF.